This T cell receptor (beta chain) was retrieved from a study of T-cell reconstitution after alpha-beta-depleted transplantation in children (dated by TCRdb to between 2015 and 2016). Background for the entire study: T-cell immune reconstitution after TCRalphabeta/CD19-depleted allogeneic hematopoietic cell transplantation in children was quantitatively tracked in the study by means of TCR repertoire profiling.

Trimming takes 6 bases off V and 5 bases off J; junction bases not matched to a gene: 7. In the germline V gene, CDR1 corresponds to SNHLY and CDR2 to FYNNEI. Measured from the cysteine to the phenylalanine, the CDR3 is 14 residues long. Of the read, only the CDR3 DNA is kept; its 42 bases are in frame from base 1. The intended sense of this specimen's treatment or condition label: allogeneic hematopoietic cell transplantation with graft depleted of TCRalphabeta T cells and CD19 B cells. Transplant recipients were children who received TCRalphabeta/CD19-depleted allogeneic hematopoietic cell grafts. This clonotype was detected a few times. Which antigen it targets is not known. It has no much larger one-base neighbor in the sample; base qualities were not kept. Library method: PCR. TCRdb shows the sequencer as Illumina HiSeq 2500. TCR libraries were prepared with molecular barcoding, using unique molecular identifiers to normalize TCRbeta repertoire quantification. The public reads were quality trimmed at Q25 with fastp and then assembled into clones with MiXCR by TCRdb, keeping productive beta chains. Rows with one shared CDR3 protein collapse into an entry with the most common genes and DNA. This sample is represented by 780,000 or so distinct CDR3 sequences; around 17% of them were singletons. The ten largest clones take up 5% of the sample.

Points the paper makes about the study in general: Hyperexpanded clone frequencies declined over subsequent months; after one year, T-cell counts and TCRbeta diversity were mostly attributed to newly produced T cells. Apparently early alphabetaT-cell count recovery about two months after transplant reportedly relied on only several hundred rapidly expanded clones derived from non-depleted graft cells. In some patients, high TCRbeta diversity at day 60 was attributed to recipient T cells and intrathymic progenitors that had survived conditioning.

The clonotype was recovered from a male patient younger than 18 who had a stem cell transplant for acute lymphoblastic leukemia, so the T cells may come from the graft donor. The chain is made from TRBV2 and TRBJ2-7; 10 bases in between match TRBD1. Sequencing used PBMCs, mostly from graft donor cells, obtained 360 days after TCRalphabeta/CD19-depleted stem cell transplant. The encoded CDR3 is CASRRQTGGNEQYF. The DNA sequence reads TGTGCCAGCAGACGCCAGACAGGGGGCAACGAGCAGTACTTC.